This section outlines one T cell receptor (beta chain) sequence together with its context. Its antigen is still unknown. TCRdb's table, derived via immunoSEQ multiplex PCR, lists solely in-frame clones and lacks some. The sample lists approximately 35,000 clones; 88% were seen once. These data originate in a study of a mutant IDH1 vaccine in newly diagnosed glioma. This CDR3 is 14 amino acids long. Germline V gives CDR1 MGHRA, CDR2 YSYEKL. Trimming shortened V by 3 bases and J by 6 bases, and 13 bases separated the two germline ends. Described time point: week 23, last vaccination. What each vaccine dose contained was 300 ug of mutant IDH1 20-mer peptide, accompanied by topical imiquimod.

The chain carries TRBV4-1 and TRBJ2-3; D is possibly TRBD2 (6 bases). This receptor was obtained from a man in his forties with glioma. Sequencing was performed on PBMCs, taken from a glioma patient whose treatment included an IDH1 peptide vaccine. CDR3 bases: TGCGCCAGCAGCCAGACGGCGGGGAAGGATACGCAGTATTTT. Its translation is CASSQTAGKDTQYF.